This entry lists 28 T cell receptor beta chains sequenced from one sample in a study of long-term antiretroviral therapy in people with HIV. Sequencing used immunoSEQ v3.0 at survey level. Only in-frame clones appear in the TCRdb table, and some are missing; sequencing was by immunoSEQ multiplex PCR. Of fewer than 40,000 clones listed, 70% to 90% were seen once; the top ten hold under 5%. Material: unsorted PBMCs, obtained 1.2 years after starting antiretroviral therapy. The receptors originated from a woman in her forties or fifties with HIV.

The chain is built from TRBV4-2 and TRBJ2-3; 9 nucleotides line up with TRBD2. The junction had 3 bases not matched to a gene; V was cut back by 1 base and J by 1 base. The CDR3 length is 16 residues. Germline-derived CDR1 and CDR2 are LGHNA and YNFKEQ. The CDR3 here is CASSQGASGGTDTQYF. CDR3 DNA: TGTGCCAGCAGCCAAGGAGCTAGCGGGGGCACAGATACGCAGTATTTT.

V is TRBV7-9 and J is TRBJ2-5; TRBD2 matches at 13 bases. Looked up from germline, CDR1 is SEHNR and CDR2 is FQNEAQ (reference sequence). This CDR3 comprises 18 residues. Trimming cost V 3 bases and J 4 bases; bases outside gene matches: 11. The CDR3 DNA reads TGTGCCAGCAGCTTCCGGACTAGCGGGGGCGAGGTAGGAGAGACCCAGTACTTC. It specifies CASSFRTSGGEVGETQYF. The whole variable domain, filled in from reference TRBV7-9 and TRBJ2-5, reads DTGVSQNPRHKITKRGQNVTFRCDPISEHNRLYWYRQTLGQGPEFLTYFQNEAQLEKSRLLSDRFSAERPKGSFSTLEIQRTEQGDSAMYLCASSFRTSGGEVGETQYFGPGTRLLVL.

The CDR3 protein is CASSFGTAGNTIYF. As DNA, the CDR3 is TGTGCCAGCAGTTTTGGGACAGCAGGAAACACCATATATTTT. The V call is TRBV6-6, the J call TRBJ1-3; 7 positions match TRBD1. The V segment lost 4 bases and the J segment 4 bases; nucleotides outside the gene matches: 4. This CDR3 contains 14 residues. CDR1 is MNHNY and CDR2 is SVGAGI in the germline V gene (reference sequence).

This sequence joins TRBV19 and TRBJ2-2; 8 nucleotides line up with TRBD1. V shed 4 bases, J shed 4 bases, and the junction held 2 bases outside the gene matches. The CDR3 length is 14 residues. Germline V gene lookup returns CDR1 LNHDA and CDR2 SQIVND (reference sequence). The chain's CDR3 is CASSTGGTTGELFF. As DNA, the CDR3 is TGTGCCAGTAGTACAGGGGGCACCACCGGGGAGCTGTTTTTT.

This sequence joins TRBV6-5 and TRBJ1-1, with D possibly matching TRBD1 (5 bases). Germline CDR1 is MNHEY and CDR2 is SVGAGI. Trimming took off 1 base at V and 7 bases at J, with 10 bases between the two ends. The CDR3 totals 13 residues. The chain's CDR3 is CASSYFGASEAFF. For the CDR3, the DNA is TGTGCCAGCAGTTACTTCGGGGCCAGTGAAGCTTTCTTT.

The CDR3 sequence is CASSSGLAGPNEQFF. The CDR3 nucleotides read TGTGCCAGCAGCTCGGGACTAGCGGGGCCCAATGAGCAGTTCTTC. This rearrangement joins TRBV5-4 to TRBJ2-1; 13 bases line up with TRBD2. This CDR3 region has 15 residues. V was clipped by 3 bases and J by 6 bases; unmatched bases: 3. Germline V lookup: CDR1 SGHNT, CDR2 YYREEE (reference sequence).

This clone was counted once. The chain combines TRBV6-5 with TRBJ2-7; no definite D call. Germline CDR1 and CDR2: MNHEY and SVGAGI. Trimming took 5 bases from V and 3 from J, leaving 8 bases between them. There are 12 residues in the CDR3. The CDR3 loop reads CASSPDGYEQYF. In nucleotides, the CDR3 is TGTGCCAGCAGTCCCGACGGCTACGAGCAGTACTTC.

V usage is TRBV7-9 and J usage is TRBJ2-1; no firm D call. The V end lost 4 bases, the J end lost 0 bases, and 7 bases lay between the germline ends. CDR1 SEHNR and CDR2 FQNEAQ come from the germline V gene (reference sequence). The CDR3 runs to 14 residues. The CDR3, as DNA: TGTGCCAGCAGCTCGCGAAACTCCTACAATGAGCAGTTCTTC. This sequence encodes CASSSRNSYNEQFF.

The rearrangement links TRBV27 to TRBJ2-4; D gene ambiguous. V lost 2 bases, J lost 5 bases, and 10 bases lay in between. The CDR3 sequence is 14 residues long. CDR1 and CDR2 (germline): MNHEY, SMNVEV (reference sequence). CDR3 residues: CASSLSQYENIQYF. The CDR3 DNA reads TGTGCCAGCAGTTTAAGTCAGTACGAAAACATTCAGTACTTC.

The J gene is TRBJ1-6, the V gene TRBV2, with a weak D call TRBD1 (6 bases). V was shortened by 2 bases and J by 6 bases, with 14 bases between the two germline ends. Germline V gene lookup returns CDR1 SNHLY and CDR2 FYNNEI. This CDR3 is built from 16 residues. The CDR3 protein is CASSERVTGSNSPLHF. In DNA, the CDR3 is TGTGCCAGCAGTGAACGAGTTACAGGGTCTAATTCACCCCTCCACTTT.

The V call is TRBV5-6, the J call TRBJ1-2; D perhaps matches TRBD1 (6 bases). The CDR3 covers 12 residues. Trimming took off 2 bases at V and 4 bases at J, with 6 bases between the two ends. From germline, CDR1 is SGHDT and CDR2 YYEEEE. CDR3 DNA: TGTGCCAGCAGCTTACAGGGCTATGGCTACACCTTC. This encodes CASSLQGYGYTF.

The CDR3 reads CANKRPWDTQYF. DNA for the CDR3: TGTGCCAACAAGCGCCCCTGGGATACGCAGTATTTT. V and J are TRBV19 and TRBJ2-3, with D unclear. CDR3 length: 12 amino acids. Germline assignment: CDR1 LNHDA and CDR2 SQIVND (reference sequence). V dropped 10 bases and J dropped 6 bases, with 14 bases sitting between them.

In this sample, this clone turned up once. V is TRBV6-5 and J is TRBJ1-2; D is uncertain. V lost 2 bases, J lost 2 bases, and 9 bases lay in between. Germline CDR1 is MNHEY and CDR2 is SVGAGI. The CDR3 totals 14 residues. The CDR3 reads CASSYGGKNYGYTF. CDR3 DNA: TGTGCCAGCAGTTACGGCGGCAAGAACTATGGCTACACCTTC.

The chain links TRBV5-8 to TRBJ2-7; the D call may be TRBD1 or TRBD2 (5 bases each). The CDR3 length is 14 residues. From germline, CDR1 is SGHTS and CDR2 YDEGEE. Deletions cut 4 bases from V and 0 bases from J, with 11 bases between. The DNA for the CDR3 is TGTGCCAGCAGCGGGGGAGCTAGCTCCTACGAGCAGTACTTC. Protein: CASSGGASSYEQYF. The full variable domain, with the rest looked up from reference TRBV5-8 and TRBJ2-7, is EAGVTQSPTHLIKTRGQQATLRCSPISGHTSVYWYQQALGLGLQFLLWYDEGEERNRGNFPPRFSGRQFPNYSSELNVNALELEDSALYLCASSGGASSYEQYFGPGTRLTVT.

The chain joins TRBV4-1 to TRBJ1-4, with no clear D. Trimming cost V 1 base and J 4 bases, with 7 bases left between them. Germline CDR1 is MGHRA and CDR2 is YSYEKL. This CDR3 region has 14 residues. CDR3 DNA: TGCGCCAGCAGCCAAGTCTCGGTTAATGAAAAACTGTTTTTT. Translated: CASSQVSVNEKLFF.

The V and J genes are TRBV7-2 and TRBJ1-2; D not certain. The germline V gene has CDR1 SGHTA and CDR2 FQGNSA. V was cut by 1 base and J by 0 bases, with 9 bases left in between. This CDR3 is 15 amino acids long. CDR3 sequence: CASSLDIGPNYGYTF. The CDR3 DNA reads TGTGCCAGCAGCTTAGACATAGGACCTAACTATGGCTACACCTTC.

The rearrangement uses TRBV7-3 and TRBJ2-7; a weak D match, TRBD1 (5 bases). CDR3 length equals 14 residues. The V gene's germline CDR1 is SGHTA and CDR2 FQGTGA. The V end was cut by 4 bases, the J end by 3 bases, with 13 bases between. Written as DNA, the CDR3 is TGTGCCAGCAGCTCTTCAGGGTCTGGCTACGAGCAGTACTTC. It encodes CASSSSGSGYEQYF.

The chain combines TRBV11-1 with TRBJ1-1; D may be TRBD1 (5 bases). V was cut by 3 bases and J by 0 bases, with 11 bases left in between. The CDR3 consists of 15 residues. CDR1 is SGHAT and CDR2 is FQDESV in the germline V gene (reference sequence). The CDR3 reads CASSFGTLMNTEAFF. The CDR3 bases are TGTGCCAGCAGCTTCGGGACCCTCATGAACACTGAAGCTTTCTTT.

The chain joins TRBV19 to TRBJ1-2; 10 positions match TRBD1. The germline gives CDR1 LNHDA, CDR2 SQIVND (reference sequence). V gave up 6 bases and J gave up 7 bases; unmatched junction bases: 2. The CDR3 contains 12 residues. The CDR3 region is CASRRDRGGYTF. The CDR3, as DNA: TGTGCCAGTAGGCGGGACAGGGGTGGCTACACCTTC.

This rearrangement joins TRBV5-6 to TRBJ2-3, with TRBD1 identical over 11 bases. The CDR3 length is 16 residues. Trimming at V came to 4 bases and at J to 2 bases, leaving 6 bases not matched to a gene. Looked up from germline, CDR1 is SGHDT and CDR2 is YYEEEE. The CDR3 reads CASSAGTGGHTDTQYF. CDR3 nucleotides: TGTGCCAGCAGCGCCGGGACAGGGGGTCACACAGATACGCAGTATTTT.

The chain recombines TRBV19 with TRBJ1-6, with D uncertain. This CDR3 has 12 amino acids. CDR1 is LNHDA and CDR2 is SQIVND in the germline V gene (reference sequence). Between the trimmed V and J ends, which lost 2 bases and 10 bases, there was a span of 6 bases. CDR3 region: CASSIWGSPLHF. The CDR3, as DNA: TGTGCCAGTAGTATATGGGGATCACCCCTCCACTTT.

This chain links TRBV29-1 with TRBJ2-1, with D maybe TRBD1 (5 bases). The CDR3 is made up of 14 amino acids. Trimming left V 2 bases short and J 2 bases short, with 10 bases between. Germline lookup yields CDR1 SQVTM and CDR2 ANQGSEA. The CDR3 sequence: CSVEQGITYNEQFF. CDR3 coding DNA: TGCAGCGTTGAACAGGGTATAACCTACAATGAGCAGTTCTTC.

The V call is TRBV9, the J call TRBJ1-1, with D perhaps matching TRBD1 (6 bases). V lost 3 bases and J lost 0, with 15 bases in between. Looked up from germline, CDR1 is SGDLS and CDR2 is YYNGEE. The CDR3 covers 16 residues. The CDR3 protein is CASSGPPGAVNTEAFF. The CDR3, as DNA: TGTGCCAGCAGCGGTCCACCGGGGGCGGTGAACACTGAAGCTTTCTTT.

The rearrangement joins TRBV19 to TRBJ1-5; D is unresolved. The germline V and J ends were trimmed by 3 bases and 0 bases, with 9 bases remaining between them. The V gene's germline CDR1 is LNHDA and CDR2 SQIVND (reference sequence). The CDR3 loop spans 15 amino acids. DNA of the CDR3: TGTGCCAGTAGTATCGGGAGTTTTAGCAATCAGCCCCAGCATTTT. Amino acid sequence: CASSIGSFSNQPQHF.

The rearrangement uses TRBV7-2 and TRBJ1-5, with D possibly TRBD1 on 6 matching bases. The CDR3 is 15 residues long. V was pared by 1 base and J by 5 bases, with 12 bases between. Germline loops: CDR1 SGHTA, CDR2 FQGNSA. The CDR3 DNA reads TGTGCCAGCAGCTTAGTGTGGACAGCGGATCAGCCCCAGCATTTT. This translates into CASSLVWTADQPQHF.

The chain joins TRBV5-4 to TRBJ2-1; 8 bases are shared with TRBD2. The germline V gene has CDR1 SGHNT and CDR2 YYREEE (reference sequence). The CDR3 covers 14 residues. Unmatched junction bases numbered 0, after V lost 4 bases and J lost 0 bases. This CDR3 is CASSAGGSYNEQFF. CDR3 in DNA: TGTGCCAGCAGCGCGGGGGGCTCCTACAATGAGCAGTTCTTC.

J is TRBJ2-7 and V is TRBV19; weak D call: TRBD2 (6 bases). Germline V gene lookup returns CDR1 LNHDA and CDR2 SQIVND (reference sequence). The CDR3 is 13 amino acids. Trimming stripped 3 bases from V and 5 bases from J, with 11 bases between. This CDR3 reads CASSIRGGNEQYF. As DNA, the CDR3 is TGTGCCAGTAGTATTCGGGGAGGAAACGAGCAGTACTTC.

The chain combines TRBV19 with TRBJ1-5, with D maybe TRBD1 (6 bases). The V end lost 5 bases, the J end lost 3 bases, and 14 bases lay between the germline ends. The length of the CDR3 is 15 residues. The V gene's germline CDR1 is LNHDA and CDR2 SQIVND (reference sequence). The CDR3 reads CASSLIRDINQPQHF. The CDR3, as DNA: TGTGCCAGTAGTTTAATCCGGGACATCAATCAGCCCCAGCATTTT.